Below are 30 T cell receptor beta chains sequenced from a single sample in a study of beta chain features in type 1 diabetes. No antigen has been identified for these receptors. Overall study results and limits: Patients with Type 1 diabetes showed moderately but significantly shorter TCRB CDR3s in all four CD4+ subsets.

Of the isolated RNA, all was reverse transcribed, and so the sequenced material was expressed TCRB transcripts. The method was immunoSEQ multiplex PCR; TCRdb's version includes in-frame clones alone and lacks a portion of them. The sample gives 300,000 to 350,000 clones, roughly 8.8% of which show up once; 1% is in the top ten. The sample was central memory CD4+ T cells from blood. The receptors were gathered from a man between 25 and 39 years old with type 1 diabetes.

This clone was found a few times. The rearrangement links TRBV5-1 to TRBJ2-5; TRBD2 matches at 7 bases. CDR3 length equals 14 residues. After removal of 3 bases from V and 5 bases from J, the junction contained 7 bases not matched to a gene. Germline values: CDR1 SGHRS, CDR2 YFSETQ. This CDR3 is CASSSGTTFETQYF. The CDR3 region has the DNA TGCGCCAGCAGCTCGGGGACTACATTTGAGACCCAGTACTTC.

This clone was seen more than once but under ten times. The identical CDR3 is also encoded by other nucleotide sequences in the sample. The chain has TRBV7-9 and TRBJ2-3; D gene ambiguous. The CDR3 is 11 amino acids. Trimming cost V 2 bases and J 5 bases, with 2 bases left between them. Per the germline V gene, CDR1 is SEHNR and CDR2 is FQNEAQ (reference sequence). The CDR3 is CASSLRDTQYF. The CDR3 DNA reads TGTGCCAGCAGCTTACGAGATACGCAGTATTTT.

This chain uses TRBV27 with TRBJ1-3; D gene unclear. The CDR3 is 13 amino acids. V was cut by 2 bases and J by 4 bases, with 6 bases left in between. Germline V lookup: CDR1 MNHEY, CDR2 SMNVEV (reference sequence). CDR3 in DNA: TGTGCCAGCAGTTTACAGGAAGGAAACACCATATATTTT. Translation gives CASSLQEGNTIYF.

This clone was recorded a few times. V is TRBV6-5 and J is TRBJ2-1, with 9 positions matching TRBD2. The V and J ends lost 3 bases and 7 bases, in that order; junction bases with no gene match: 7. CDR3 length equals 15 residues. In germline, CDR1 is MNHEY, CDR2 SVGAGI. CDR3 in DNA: TGTGCCAGCAGTTATGCCGCGGGGGGGGTAAATGAGCAGTTCTTC. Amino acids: CASSYAAGGVNEQFF.

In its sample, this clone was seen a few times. CDR3 bases: TGTGCCAGCAGTGTAGGAGCTAACTATGGCTACACCTTC. Amino acids: CASSVGANYGYTF. This chain links TRBV2 with TRBJ1-2; unclear D gene. The V end lost 4 bases, the J end lost 0 bases, and 6 bases lay between the germline ends. CDR1 and CDR2 (germline): SNHLY, FYNNEI. The CDR3 has 13 amino acids.

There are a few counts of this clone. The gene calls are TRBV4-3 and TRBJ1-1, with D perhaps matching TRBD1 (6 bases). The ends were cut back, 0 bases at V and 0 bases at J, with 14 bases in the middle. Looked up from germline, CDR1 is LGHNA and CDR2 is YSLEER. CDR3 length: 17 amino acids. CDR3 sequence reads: CASSQDRGGSMNTEAFF. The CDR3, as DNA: TGCGCCAGCAGCCAAGATAGGGGGGGATCCATGAACACTGAAGCTTTCTTT.

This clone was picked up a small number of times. This CDR3 is CASRRGDRDQPQHF. CDR3 DNA sequence: TGTGCCAGTAGGCGAGGGGATAGGGATCAGCCCCAGCATTTT. This chain connects TRBV19 to TRBJ1-5; TRBD1 might be the D (5 bases). Germline V gives CDR1 LNHDA, CDR2 SQIVND (reference sequence). The V end lost 6 bases, the J end lost 5 bases, and 14 bases lay between the germline ends. This CDR3 region has 14 residues.

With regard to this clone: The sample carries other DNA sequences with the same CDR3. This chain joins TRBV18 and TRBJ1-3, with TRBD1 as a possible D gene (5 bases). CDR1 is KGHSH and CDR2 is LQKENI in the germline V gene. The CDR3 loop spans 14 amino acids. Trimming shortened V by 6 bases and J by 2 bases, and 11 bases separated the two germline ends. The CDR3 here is CASSPGETGNTIYF. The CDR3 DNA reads TGTGCCAGCTCTCCGGGGGAGACTGGAAACACCATATATTTT.

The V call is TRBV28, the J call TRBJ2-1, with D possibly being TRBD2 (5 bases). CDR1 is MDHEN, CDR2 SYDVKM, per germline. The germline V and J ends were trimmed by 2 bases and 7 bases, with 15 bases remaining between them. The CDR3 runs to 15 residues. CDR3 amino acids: CASSLKGPEANEQFF. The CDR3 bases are TGTGCCAGCAGTTTAAAAGGACCGGAGGCGAATGAGCAGTTCTTC.

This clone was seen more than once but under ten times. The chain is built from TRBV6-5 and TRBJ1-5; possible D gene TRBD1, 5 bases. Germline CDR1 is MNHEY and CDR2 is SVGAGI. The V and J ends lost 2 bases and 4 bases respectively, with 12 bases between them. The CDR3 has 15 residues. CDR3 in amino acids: CASSYRREENQPQHF. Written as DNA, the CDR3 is TGTGCCAGCAGTTACCGCAGGGAAGAGAATCAGCCCCAGCATTTT.

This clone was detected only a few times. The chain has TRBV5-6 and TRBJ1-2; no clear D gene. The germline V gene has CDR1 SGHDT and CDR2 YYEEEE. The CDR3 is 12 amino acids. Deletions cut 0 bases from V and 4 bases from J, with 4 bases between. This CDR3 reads CASSLGSYGYTF. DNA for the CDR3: TGTGCCAGCAGCTTGGGGAGCTATGGCTACACCTTC.

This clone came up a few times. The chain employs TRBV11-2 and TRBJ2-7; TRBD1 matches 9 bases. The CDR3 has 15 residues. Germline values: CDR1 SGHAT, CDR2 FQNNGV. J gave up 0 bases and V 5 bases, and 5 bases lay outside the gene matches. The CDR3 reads CASSRTGESSYEQYF. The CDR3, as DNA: TGTGCCAGCAGCCGGACAGGGGAAAGCTCCTACGAGCAGTACTTC.

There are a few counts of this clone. CDR3 residues: CAIGWENTEAFF. For the CDR3, the DNA is TGTGCCATCGGGTGGGAGAACACTGAAGCTTTCTTT. The V call is TRBV10-3, the J call TRBJ1-1, with D uncertain. V lost 8 bases and J 1 base, leaving 8 bases between the germline ends. This CDR3 contains 12 residues. CDR1 is ENHRY, CDR2 SYGVKD, per germline.

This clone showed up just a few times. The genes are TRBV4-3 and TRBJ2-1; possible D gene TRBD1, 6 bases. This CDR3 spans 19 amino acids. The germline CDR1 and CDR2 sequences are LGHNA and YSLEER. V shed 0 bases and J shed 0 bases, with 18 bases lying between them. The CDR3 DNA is TGCGCCAGCAGCCAAGATCCAGGGGTCCTCCCGAGCTCCTACAATGAGCAGTTCTTC. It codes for CASSQDPGVLPSSYNEQFF.

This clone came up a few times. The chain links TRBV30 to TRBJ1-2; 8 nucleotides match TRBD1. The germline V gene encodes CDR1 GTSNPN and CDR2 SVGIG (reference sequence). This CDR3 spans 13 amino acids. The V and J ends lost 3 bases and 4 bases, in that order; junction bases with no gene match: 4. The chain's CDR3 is CAWSPGTGYGYTF. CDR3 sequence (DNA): TGTGCCTGGAGCCCCGGGACAGGCTATGGCTACACCTTC. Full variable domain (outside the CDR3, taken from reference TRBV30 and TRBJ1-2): SQTIHQWPATLVQPVGSPLSLECTVEGTSNPNLYWYRQAAGRGLQLLFYSVGIGQISSEVPQNLSASRPQDRQFILSSKKLLLSDSGFYLCAWSPGTGYGYTFGSGTRLTVV.

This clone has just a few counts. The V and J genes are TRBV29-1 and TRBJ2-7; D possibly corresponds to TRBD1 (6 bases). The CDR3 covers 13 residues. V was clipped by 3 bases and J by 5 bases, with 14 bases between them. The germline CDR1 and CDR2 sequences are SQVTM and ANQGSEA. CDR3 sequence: CSVDRQGINEQYF. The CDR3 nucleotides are TGCAGCGTTGATCGGCAGGGGATCAACGAGCAGTACTTC.

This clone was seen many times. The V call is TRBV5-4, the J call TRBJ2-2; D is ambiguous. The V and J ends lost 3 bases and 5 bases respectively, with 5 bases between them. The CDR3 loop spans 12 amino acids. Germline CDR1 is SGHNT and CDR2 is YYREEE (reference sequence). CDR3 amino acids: CASSYPTGELFF. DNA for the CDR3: TGTGCCAGCAGCTATCCGACCGGGGAGCTGTTTTTT.

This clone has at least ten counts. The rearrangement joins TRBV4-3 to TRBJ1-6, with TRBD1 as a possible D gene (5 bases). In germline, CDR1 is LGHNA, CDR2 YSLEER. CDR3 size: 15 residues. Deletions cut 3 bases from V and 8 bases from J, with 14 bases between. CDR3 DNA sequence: TGCGCCAGCAGCCACAGGGTCGGGGGAGATTCACCCCTCCACTTT. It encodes CASSHRVGGDSPLHF.

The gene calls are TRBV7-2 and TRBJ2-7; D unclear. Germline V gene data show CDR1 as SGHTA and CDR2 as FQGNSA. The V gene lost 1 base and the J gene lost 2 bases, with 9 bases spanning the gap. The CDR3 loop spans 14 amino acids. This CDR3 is CASSLDTIAYEQYF. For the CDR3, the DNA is TGTGCCAGCAGCTTAGATACGATAGCCTACGAGCAGTACTTC.

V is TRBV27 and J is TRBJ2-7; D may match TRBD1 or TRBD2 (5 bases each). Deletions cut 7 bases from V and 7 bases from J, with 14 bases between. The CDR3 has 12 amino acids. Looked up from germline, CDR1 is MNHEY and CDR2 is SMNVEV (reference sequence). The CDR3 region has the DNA TGTGCCAGCACCACTCGGGGCAGGGAGCAGTACTTC. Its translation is CASTTRGREQYF.

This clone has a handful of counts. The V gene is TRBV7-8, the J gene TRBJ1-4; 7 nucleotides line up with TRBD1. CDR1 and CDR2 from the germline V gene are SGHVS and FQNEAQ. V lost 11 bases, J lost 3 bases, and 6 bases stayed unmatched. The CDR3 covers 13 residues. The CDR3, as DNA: TGTGCCGGAGGGACAGAAGCTAATGAAAAACTGTTTTTT. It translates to CAGGTEANEKLFF. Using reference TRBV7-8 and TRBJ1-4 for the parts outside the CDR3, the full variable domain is GAGVSQSPRYKVAKRGQDVALRCDPISGHVSLFWYQQALGQGPEFLTYFQNEAQLDKSGLPSDRFFAERPEGSVSTLKIQRTQQEDSAVYLCAGGTEANEKLFFGSGTQLSVL.

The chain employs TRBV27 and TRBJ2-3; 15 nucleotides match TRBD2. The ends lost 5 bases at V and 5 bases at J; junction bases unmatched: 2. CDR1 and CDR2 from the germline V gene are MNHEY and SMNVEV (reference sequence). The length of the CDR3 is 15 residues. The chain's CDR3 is CASSLGLAGGDTQYF. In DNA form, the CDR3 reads TGTGCCAGCAGTCTGGGACTAGCGGGGGGAGATACGCAGTATTTT.

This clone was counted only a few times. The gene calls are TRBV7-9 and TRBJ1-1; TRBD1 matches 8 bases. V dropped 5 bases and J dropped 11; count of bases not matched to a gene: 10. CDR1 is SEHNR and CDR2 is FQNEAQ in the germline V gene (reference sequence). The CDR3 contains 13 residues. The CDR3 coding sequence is TGTGCCAGCAGCCTTTCGGGCAGGGGGCCTGCTTTCTTT. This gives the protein CASSLSGRGPAFF.

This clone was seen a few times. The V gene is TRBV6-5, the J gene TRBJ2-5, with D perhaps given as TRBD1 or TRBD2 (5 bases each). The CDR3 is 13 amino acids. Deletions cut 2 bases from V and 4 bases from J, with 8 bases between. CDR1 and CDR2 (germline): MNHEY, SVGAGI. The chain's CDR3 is CASSYTRGETQYF. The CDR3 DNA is TGTGCCAGCAGTTACACGAGGGGAGAGACCCAGTACTTC.

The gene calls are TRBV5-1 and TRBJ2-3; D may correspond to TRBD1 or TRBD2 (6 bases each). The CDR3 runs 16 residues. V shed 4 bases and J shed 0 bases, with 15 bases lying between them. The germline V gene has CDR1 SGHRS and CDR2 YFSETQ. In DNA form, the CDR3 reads TGCGCCAGCAGCCGAAGGGGGGACCCTAGCACAGATACGCAGTATTTT. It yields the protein CASSRRGDPSTDTQYF.

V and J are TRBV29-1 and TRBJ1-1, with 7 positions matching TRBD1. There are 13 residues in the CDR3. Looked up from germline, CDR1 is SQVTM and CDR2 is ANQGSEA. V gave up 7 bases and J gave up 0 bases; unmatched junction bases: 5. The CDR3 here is CSAHRGVNTEAFF. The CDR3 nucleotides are TGCAGCGCACACAGGGGAGTGAACACTGAAGCTTTCTTT.

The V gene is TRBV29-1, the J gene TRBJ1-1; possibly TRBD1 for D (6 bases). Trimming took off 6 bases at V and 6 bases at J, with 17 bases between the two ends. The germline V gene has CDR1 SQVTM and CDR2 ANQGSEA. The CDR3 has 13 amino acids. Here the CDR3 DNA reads TGCAGCGTCCAAGGGGGTCCCAGGGCTGAAGCTTTCTTT. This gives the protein CSVQGGPRAEAFF.

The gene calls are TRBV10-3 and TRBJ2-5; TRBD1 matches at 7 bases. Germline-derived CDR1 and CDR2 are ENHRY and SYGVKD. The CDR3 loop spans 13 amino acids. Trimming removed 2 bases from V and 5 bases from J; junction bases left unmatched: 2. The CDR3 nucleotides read TGTGCCATCAGTGAGACGACAGGGGAGACCCAGTACTTC. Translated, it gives CAISETTGETQYF.

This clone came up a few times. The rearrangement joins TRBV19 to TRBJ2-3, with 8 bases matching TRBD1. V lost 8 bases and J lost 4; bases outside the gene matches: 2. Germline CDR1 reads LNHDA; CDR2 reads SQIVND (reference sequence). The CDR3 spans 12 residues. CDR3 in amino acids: CASGQGPDTQYF. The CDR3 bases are TGTGCCAGTGGACAGGGCCCAGATACGCAGTATTTT.

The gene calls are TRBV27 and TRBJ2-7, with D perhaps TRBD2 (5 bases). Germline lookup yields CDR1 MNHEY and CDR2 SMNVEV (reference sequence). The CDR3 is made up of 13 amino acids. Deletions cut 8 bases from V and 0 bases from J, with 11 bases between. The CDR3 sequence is CASARGGSYEQYF. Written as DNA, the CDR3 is TGTGCCAGCGCCCGTGGAGGCTCCTACGAGCAGTACTTC.